The 14 T cell receptor beta chains given below trace back to one sample, sequenced in a study of T cells in tumors and immune-related adverse events. Data came from immunoSEQ multiplex PCR; TCRdb stores just in-frame clones and leaves some out. The data show thousands of clones, roughly four fifths seen once. Sequences were derived from skin tissue, sampled from a patient treated with anti-PD-1 therapy. These receptors all stem from a female donor with metastatic renal cell carcinoma.

The rearrangement joins TRBV4-2 to TRBJ1-5; 7 bases fit TRBD1. The germline V gene encodes CDR1 LGHNA and CDR2 YNFKEQ. This CDR3 comprises 16 residues. V gave up 1 base and J gave up 0 bases; unmatched junction bases: 3. CDR3 loop: CASSQGQGYSNQPQHF. The CDR3 nucleotides read TGTGCCAGCAGCCAAGGACAGGGTTATAGCAATCAGCCCCAGCATTTT.

In its sample, this clone was seen a few times. V and J are TRBV28 and TRBJ2-2; 13 positions match TRBD2. V was pared by 7 bases and J by 0 bases, with 14 bases of the junction left unmatched. Germline V gene data show CDR1 as MDHEN and CDR2 as SYDVKM. The CDR3 runs to 20 residues. CDR3 in DNA: TGTGCCAGCACTTGGGGGTGGGGACTAGCGGGACTGGCGAACACCGGGGAGCTGTTTTTT. Translating it yields CASTWGWGLAGLANTGELFF.

This clone has just a few counts. The chain is built from TRBV28 and TRBJ2-4; 8 positions match TRBD1. Germline assignment: CDR1 MDHEN and CDR2 SYDVKM. The V segment lost 6 bases and the J segment 3 bases; nucleotides outside the gene matches: 10. This CDR3 spans 16 amino acids. The CDR3 coding sequence is TGTGCCAGCAGCACTCAGGGGGCTGGGGACAAAAACATTCAGTACTTC. Translating gives CASSTQGAGDKNIQYF.

This clone has only a few counts. The J gene is TRBJ2-7, the V gene TRBV30, with D hard to call. V lost 0 bases and J lost 0, with 6 bases in between. Germline lookup yields CDR1 GTSNPN and CDR2 SVGIG (reference sequence). The CDR3 is 13 amino acids. CDR3 amino acids: CAWSVGSSYEQYF. The DNA of the CDR3 is TGTGCCTGGAGTGTAGGTAGCTCCTACGAGCAGTACTTC.

This clone was recorded once. The rearrangement links TRBV5-1 to TRBJ1-1; D may be TRBD1 (6 bases). The V gene's germline CDR1 is SGHRS and CDR2 YFSETQ. The CDR3 is 19 amino acids. V lost 0 bases to trimming and J lost 0 bases, with 21 bases between them. Here the CDR3 reads CASSLGSLRTVKMNTEAFF. CDR3 bases: TGCGCCAGCAGCTTGGGATCTCTTAGGACAGTAAAAATGAACACTGAAGCTTTCTTT.

This chain uses TRBV4-1 with TRBJ2-7; the D is unclear. The germline gives CDR1 MGHRA, CDR2 YSYEKL. This CDR3 region has 15 residues. The ends were cut back, 2 bases at V and 0 bases at J, with 11 bases in the middle. The CDR3 spells CASSQYGASSYEQYF. DNA for the CDR3: TGCGCCAGCAGCCAATACGGAGCAAGCTCCTACGAGCAGTACTTC.

This chain uses TRBV19 with TRBJ2-1; D remains unclear. Germline CDR1 reads LNHDA; CDR2 reads SQIVND (reference sequence). The CDR3 has 11 residues. Between the trimmed V and J ends, which lost 6 bases and 8 bases, there was a span of 8 bases. CDR3 amino acids: CASRGWDEQFF. The CDR3 DNA reads as TGTGCCAGTAGGGGTTGGGATGAGCAGTTCTTC.

The rearrangement joins TRBV6-5 to TRBJ1-2; D is perhaps TRBD1 (5 bases). Per the germline V gene, CDR1 is MNHEY and CDR2 is SVGAGI. Trimming removed 0 bases at V and 4 bases at J, with 15 bases between. This CDR3 has 16 residues. CDR3 protein: CASSYSMGEEIYGYTF. In nucleotides, the CDR3 is TGTGCCAGCAGTTACTCGATGGGGGAAGAGATCTATGGCTACACCTTC.

V usage is TRBV11-2 and J usage is TRBJ2-1; a possible D gene is TRBD2 (5 bases). Trimming cost V 5 bases and J 13 bases, with 30 bases left between them. The CDR3 has 17 residues. Germline CDR1 and CDR2: SGHAT and FQNNGV. DNA for the CDR3: TGTGCCAGCAGCCTAGCACTAGAAGGCCCCGGTACAATGAAACAGTTCTTC. As protein: CASSLALEGPGTMKQFF.

As concerns this clone: One junction end disagrees with the germline gene, perhaps due to a read error. The CDR3 loop reads CASGGELGSVF. DNA for the CDR3: TGTGCTAGTGGTGGAGAGCTCGGATCCGTTTTT. The V and J genes are TRBV12-5 and TRBJ1-4; D not resolved. CDR3 length: 11 amino acids. Germline V CDR1 and CDR2: LGHNT, FRNRAP.

The genes are TRBV6-1 and TRBJ2-3; the D is unclear. CDR1 and CDR2 (germline): MNHNS, SASEGT. The germline V and J ends were trimmed by 3 bases and 2 bases, with 9 bases remaining between them. This CDR3 is 14 amino acids long. This CDR3 reads CASSEWHPTDTQYF. CDR3 in DNA: TGTGCCAGCAGTGAGTGGCACCCCACAGATACGCAGTATTTT.

The chain links TRBV7-8 to TRBJ2-7; D unclear. With 8 bases removed from V and 4 bases from J, the gap between germline ends came to 18 bases. CDR3 size: 14 residues. The germline V gene has CDR1 SGHVS and CDR2 FQNEAQ. CDR3 protein: CASALQGFGYEQYF. CDR3 DNA: TGTGCCAGCGCCCTGCAAGGGTTTGGATACGAGCAGTACTTC.

This chain uses TRBV11-3 with TRBJ1-1; TRBD1 might be the D (5 bases). V dropped 3 bases and J dropped 2 bases, with 19 bases sitting between them. The CDR3 covers 17 residues. Germline values: CDR1 SGHNT, CDR2 YENEEA. DNA of the CDR3: TGTGCCAGCAGCTTTTCCGCCCCCGGGGGTGAAAACACTGAAGCTTTCTTT. This sequence encodes CASSFSAPGGENTEAFF.

The chain is built from TRBV6-5 and TRBJ1-3; 7 bases map to TRBD1. With 0 bases clipped from V and 7 bases from J, the junction kept 9 bases outside the gene matches. CDR1 and CDR2 (germline): MNHEY, SVGAGI. The CDR3 runs to 16 residues. The CDR3 bases are TGTGCCAGCAGTTACTCTTTACAGGGGAGGTTGAACACCATATATTTT. Residues: CASSYSLQGRLNTIYF.